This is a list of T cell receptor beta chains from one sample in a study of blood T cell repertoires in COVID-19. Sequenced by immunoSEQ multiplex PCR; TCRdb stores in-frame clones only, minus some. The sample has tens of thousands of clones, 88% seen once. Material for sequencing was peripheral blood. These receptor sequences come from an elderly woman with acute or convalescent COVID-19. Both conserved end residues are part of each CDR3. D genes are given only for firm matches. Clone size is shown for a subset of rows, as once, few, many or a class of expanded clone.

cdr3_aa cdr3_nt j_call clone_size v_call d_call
CASSLAGTGGAGEAFF TGCGCCAGCAGCTTGGCCGGGACAGGGGGCGCGGGTGAAGCTTTCTTT TRBJ1-1 - TRBV5-1 TRBD1
CASVWAPGTGYEQYF TGCGCCAGCGTCTGGGCCCCCGGGACAGGCTACGAGCAGTACTTC TRBJ2-7 few TRBV5-1 TRBD1
CASTRTTGSMNTEAFF TGTGCCAGCACCCGAACTACCGGAAGCATGAACACTGAAGCTTTCTTT TRBJ1-1 once TRBV5-4 -
CASSQVLQGNYGYTF TGCGCCAGCAGCCAAGTCCTCCAGGGCAACTATGGCTACACCTTC TRBJ1-2 - TRBV4-3 -
CASSRRSSGSQYNEQFF TGTGCCAGCAGCCGCCGGTCGAGCGGGAGTCAGTACAATGAGCAGTTCTTC TRBJ2-1 few TRBV3-1/TRBV3-2 TRBD2
CASSLGLAGFETQYF TGTGCCAGCAGTTTAGGACTAGCGGGATTCGAGACCCAGTACTTC TRBJ2-5 - TRBV27 TRBD2
CSIRTSGTTDTQYF TGCAGCATACGGACTAGCGGGACCACAGATACGCAGTATTTT TRBJ2-3 - TRBV29-1 TRBD2
CASSRRVRGNTEAFF TGTGCCAGCAGCCGCCGGGTAAGGGGGAACACTGAAGCTTTCTTT TRBJ1-1 - TRBV5-6 -
CATSDSGRYSGELFF TGTGCCACCAGTGACAGCGGCAGGTATTCCGGGGAGCTGTTTTTT TRBJ2-2 - TRBV24-1 -
CASSEEGGDTQYF TGTGCCAGCAGTGAAGAGGGAGGGGATACGCAGTATTTT TRBJ2-3 - TRBV2 TRBD2
CASSPPDRGPYGYTF TGTGCCAGCTCACCACCGGACAGGGGCCCGTATGGCTACACCTTC TRBJ1-2 - TRBV18 TRBD1
CASSYDRGASSYNEQFF TGTGCCAGCAGTTACGACAGGGGCGCGAGCTCCTACAATGAGCAGTTCTTC TRBJ2-1 - TRBV7-9 TRBD1
CASSSEGAFGEKLFF TGCGCCAGCAGCTCAGAGGGGGCATTCGGTGAAAAACTGTTTTTT TRBJ1-4 - TRBV5-1 TRBD1
CASSLGPGQGNTEAFF TGCGCCAGCAGCCTAGGCCCGGGACAGGGGAACACTGAAGCTTTCTTT TRBJ1-1 - TRBV5-1 TRBD1
CATSSAPGLAGRGVWHEQFF TGTGCCACCAGCAGCGCCCCGGGACTAGCGGGACGGGGGGTTTGGCATGAGCAGTTCTTC TRBJ2-1 - TRBV15 TRBD2
CASSKIQVASELNTEAFF TGTGCCAGCTCAAAAATACAGGTGGCTAGTGAATTGAACACTGAAGCTTTCTTT TRBJ1-1 - TRBV18 -
CASRTRVPGNQPQHF TGTGCCAGCAGAACCAGGGTTCCTGGCAATCAGCCCCAGCATTTT TRBJ1-5 - TRBV6-6 -
CASTGSKGTEAFF TGTGCCAGCACGGGGAGTAAGGGCACTGAAGCTTTCTTT TRBJ1-1 - TRBV6-5 -
CAGTSGNTYEQYF TGTGCCGGGACTAGCGGGAATACCTACGAGCAGTACTTC TRBJ2-7 - TRBV6-5 TRBD2
CASSPLTSGDIRDTQYF TGTGCCAGCAGCCCTTTGACTAGCGGGGATATTCGAGATACGCAGTATTTT TRBJ2-3 - TRBV3-1/TRBV3-2 TRBD2
CASSGNRGEGEQYF TGTGCCAGCAGCGGCAACAGGGGGGAAGGCGAGCAGTACTTC TRBJ2-7 - TRBV9 TRBD1
CATSKDRGRADTQYF TGTGCCACCAGCAAGGACAGGGGGCGTGCAGATACGCAGTATTTT TRBJ2-3 - TRBV15 TRBD1
CASSPTSGPYNEQFF TGTGCCAGCAGCCCGACTAGCGGGCCCTACAATGAGCAGTTCTTC TRBJ2-1 few TRBV5-4 TRBD2
CASSLSGGSNEQYF TGCGCCAGCAGCCTGAGCGGTGGTTCCAACGAGCAGTACTTC TRBJ2-7 - TRBV5-1 -
CAISEWRDQPQHF TGTGCCATCAGTGAGTGGAGGGATCAGCCCCAGCATTTT TRBJ1-5 - TRBV10-3 -
CAISERHRGSSNQPQHF TGTGCCATCAGTGAGCGCCACAGGGGGTCCAGCAATCAGCCCCAGCATTTT TRBJ1-5 - TRBV10-3 TRBD1
CASSLVGWGQLFKENNSPLHF TGCGCCAGCAGCTTGGTCGGTTGGGGACAGCTATTCAAAGAGAATAATTCACCCCTCCACTTT TRBJ1-6 - TRBV5-1 TRBD1
CASRRTGPTDTQYF TGTGCCAGCAGACGGACAGGGCCCACAGATACGCAGTATTTT TRBJ2-3 - TRBV13 TRBD1
CSVSDRVGNTIYF TGCAGCGTTTCTGACAGGGTGGGAAACACCATATATTTT TRBJ1-3 few TRBV29-1 TRBD1
CASSLPRQGFWSYEQYF TGTGCCAGCAGTTTGCCCCGCCAGGGGTTTTGGTCCTACGAGCAGTACTTC TRBJ2-7 - TRBV6-2/TRBV6-3 -
CASASLTGAGETQYF TGTGCTAGTGCCTCCCTCACAGGGGCCGGAGAGACGCAGTATTTT TRBJ2-3 once TRBV12-5 TRBD1
CASAGTAWDIQYF TGTGCTAGTGCCGGGACAGCCTGGGACATTCAGTACTTC TRBJ2-4 - TRBV12-5 TRBD1
CASSFDIYNEQFF TGCGCCAGCAGCTTTGACATTTACAATGAGCAGTTCTTC TRBJ2-1 - TRBV5-1 -
CASSADRGFQPQHF TGTGCCAGCAGCGCGGACAGGGGGTTTCAGCCCCAGCATTTT TRBJ1-5 - TRBV2 TRBD1
CASSTSTDTQYF TGTGCCAGCAGCACAAGCACAGATACGCAGTATTTT TRBJ2-3 - TRBV5-5 -
CSARRETEAFF TGCAGTGCCCGCCGGGAGACTGAAGCTTTCTTT TRBJ1-1 - TRBV20-1 -
CASSPSGRSYNEQFF TGTGCCAGCAGCCCTAGCGGGCGCTCCTACAATGAGCAGTTCTTC TRBJ2-1 - TRBV6-4 TRBD2
CASKYLSSGNTIYF TGTGCCAGCAAATACCTGAGCTCTGGAAACACCATATATTTT TRBJ1-3 - TRBV7-2 -
CASSSRGEGWYGYTF TGTGCCAGTAGTTCCCGGGGTGAGGGATGGTATGGCTACACCTTC TRBJ1-2 - TRBV19 -
CASSREGVNQPQHF TGTGCCAGCAGCCGCGAGGGGGTCAATCAGCCCCAGCATTTT TRBJ1-5 - TRBV14 -
CASSYSRGRSYEQYF TGTGCCAGCAGTTACTCGCGGGGGAGATCCTACGAGCAGTACTTC TRBJ2-7 - TRBV6-2/TRBV6-3 TRBD2
CASSSTGTGAEAFF TGTGCCAGCAGTTCGACCGGGACAGGTGCTGAAGCTTTCTTT TRBJ1-1 - TRBV6-5 TRBD1
CSVDTGDMGRTRTTEAFF TGCAGCGTTGACACAGGGGACATGGGTAGGACGCGAACCACTGAAGCTTTCTTT TRBJ1-1 - TRBV29-1 TRBD1
CASIPLAGEYNEQFF TGTGCCAGCATCCCGCTAGCGGGGGAGTACAATGAGCAGTTCTTC TRBJ2-1 - TRBV7-2 TRBD2
CASSHRQDPYNEQFF TGTGCCAGCAGCCACCGACAGGACCCCTACAATGAGCAGTTCTTC TRBJ2-1 few TRBV7-2 -
CASSLAPERKNIQYF TGCGCCAGCAGCTTGGCCCCGGAGCGCAAAAACATTCAGTACTTC TRBJ2-4 - TRBV5-1 -
CASSLPGQGRETQYF TGTGCCAGCAGCTTGCCGGGACAGGGAAGGGAGACCCAGTACTTC TRBJ2-5 - TRBV5-4 TRBD1
CASGADSTDTQYF TGTGCTAGTGGTGCGGATAGCACAGATACGCAGTATTTT TRBJ2-3 - TRBV12-5 -
CASSLWGQYSPLHF TGTGCCAGCAGCTTATGGGGACAGTATTCACCCCTCCACTTT TRBJ1-6 - TRBV5-4 TRBD1
CSVGTDSYNEQFF TGCAGCGTTGGGACAGACTCCTACAATGAGCAGTTCTTC TRBJ2-1 - TRBV29-1 -
CATSNSLLAGGTGELFF TGTGCCACCAGCAATTCATTACTAGCGGGGGGCACCGGGGAGCTGTTTTTT TRBJ2-2 - TRBV15 TRBD2
CASSLLQTGAYNEQFF TGTGCCAGCAGTTTACTCCAGACAGGGGCCTACAATGAGCAGTTCTTC TRBJ2-1 - TRBV28 TRBD1
CASSIRDSPPTDTQYF TGTGCCAGCAGTATCCGGGACTCCCCCCCCACAGATACGCAGTATTTT TRBJ2-3 - TRBV27 -
CAWSIQFYEQYF TGTGCCTGGAGTATACAGTTCTACGAGCAGTACTTC TRBJ2-7 - TRBV30 -
CASRGQGNANEKLFF TGTGCCAGCAGGGGACAGGGGAACGCTAATGAAAAACTGTTTTTT TRBJ1-4 - TRBV7-2 TRBD1